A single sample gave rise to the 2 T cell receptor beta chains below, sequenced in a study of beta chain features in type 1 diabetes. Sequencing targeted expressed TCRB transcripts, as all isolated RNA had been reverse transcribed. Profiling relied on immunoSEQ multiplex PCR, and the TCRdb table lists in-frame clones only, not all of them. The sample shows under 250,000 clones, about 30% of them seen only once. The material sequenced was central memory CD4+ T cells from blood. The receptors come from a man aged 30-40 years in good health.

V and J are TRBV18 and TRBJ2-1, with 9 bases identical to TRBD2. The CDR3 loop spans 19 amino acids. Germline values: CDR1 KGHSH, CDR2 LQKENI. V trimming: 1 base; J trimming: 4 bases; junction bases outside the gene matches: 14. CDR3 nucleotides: TGTGCCAGCTCACCACTCCTAGCGGGGAACCTTGCTCCATACAATGAGCAGTTCTTC. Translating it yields CASSPLLAGNLAPYNEQFF.

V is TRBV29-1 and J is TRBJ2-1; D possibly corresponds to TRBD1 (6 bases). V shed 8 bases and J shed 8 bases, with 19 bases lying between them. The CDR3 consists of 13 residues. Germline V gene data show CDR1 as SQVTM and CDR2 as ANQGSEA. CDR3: CSIGQLLGYEQFF. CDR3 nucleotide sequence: TGCAGCATCGGACAGCTCCTGGGTTATGAGCAGTTCTTC.